This entry concerns a single T cell receptor beta chain. Its cognate antigen has yet to be identified. Qualities for individual bases were not recorded, and no much larger clone is one base off. The TCR beta CDR3 regions were amplified from the RNA transcripts. A first-round RT-PCR of the TCR CDR3 used the HTBI primer set with the Qiagen OneStep RT-PCR kit. Libraries were constructed in a second round of multiplex PCR, after which size selection and purification were performed. Sequencing of the libraries was done on an Illumina HiSeq2000 using paired-end 100 bp reads. Turning to the authors' computational methods: Raw data were processed with SOAPnuke, discarding reads with adapters, uncalled bases, mean Phred below 15, or no exact constant-primer or identifier match. COPE v1.2.5 was used to merge high-quality paired reads, and clonotypes were defined as unique nucleotide sequences. MiTCR v1.1 was used to align the clonotypes against IMGT TRBV, TRBD and TRBJ reference segments. The analysis included only V-J combinations with a frequency above 0.0001, which together covered over 98% of the repertoires. The TCS score was defined as the ratio of F50 (clonal expansion) to E x V (chaos), calculated using BLOSUM62-based TCRdist between CDR3 peptides within each V-J. Welch's t-statistics and random forest reduced approximately 520 V-J features to fewer than 15, which were used in a naive Bayes classifier (R e1071). The public sequencing data were trimmed at Q25 with fastp and processed into clonotypes with MiXCR by TCRdb, which kept only in-frame beta chains. Each record represents a unique CDR3 protein, reported with the most common genes and DNA among its rows. The V and J calls shown here were made by TCRdb, not taken from the authors' results. Here the sample has about 380,000 distinct CDR3 sequences; 15% to 20% occur a single time. The ten top clones hold 35% to 50% of the sample.

Ophthalmopathy patients had moderately to severely active disease, Clinical Activity Score of at least 3, NOSPECS grade of at least 4, and duration under 3 months. Exclusion was applied to patients with uncontrolled infections, other autoimmune diseases, pregnancy or lactation. Diagnoses were based on clinical symptoms, serum thyroxine and TRAb, thyroid ultrasound and orbital computed tomography. PBMCs were separated from roughly 10 ml of fresh peripheral blood using Ficoll-Paque density gradient centrifugation. Total RNA was extracted with Trizol reagent, and quality was checked on an Agilent 2100 Bioanalyzer. The record originates from a study of T cells in Graves' hyperthyroidism and ophthalmopathy (dated by TCRdb to between 2018 and 2021). Context from the whole study: Peripheral blood was sampled at the time of initial diagnosis, prior to any treatment. To identify distinguishing TCR V-J signatures, a discovery cohort of some 100 patients was used, comprising some 45 with Graves' ophthalmopathy and 57 with stable Graves' hyperthyroidism. Whether ophthalmopathy could be predicted prospectively was tested in an independent validation cohort made up of roughly 19 hyperthyroidism patients plus 17 patients who later progressed to ophthalmopathy. For training and testing, the 100 or so patients in the discovery cohort were randomly divided in a 7:3 ratio. In addition, the study compared T-cell repertoires in thyroid tissue and in blood from 6 or 7 Graves' hyperthyroidism patients. Following sampling, methimazole starting at 30 mg daily was given to hyperthyroidism patients, and high-dose intravenous methylprednisolone was given to ophthalmopathy patients. TCR Vbeta CDR3 sequencing of some 140 peripheral blood samples (43 ophthalmopathy, 75 to 85 hyperthyroidism and some 17 progressor patients) is reported in the paper. General study outcomes and caveats: In validation, progression to ophthalmopathy was predicted by the model with around 71% sensitivity and 72.22% specificity, a median of approximately 6.5 months before onset. Sample size was not statistically predetermined, and investigators were not blinded to group allocation. Blood samples also contained most of the expanded thyroid clonotypes (frequency above 0.001), which suggests that blood repertoires may reflect thyroid immune responses. A 13 V-J signature model separated ophthalmopathy from stable hyperthyroidism, with nearly 90% sensitivity and roughly 82% specificity in cross-validation and 80%/75% in testing.

The CDR3 runs 14 residues from the cysteine to the phenylalanine. Left in the record is the CDR3 DNA by itself, 42 bases read in frame from the first base. The V and J ends are trimmed by 3 bases and 6 bases, leaving 12 bases between them. The sequence was collected from a man aged 18 to 30 with Graves' ophthalmopathy. This sequence uses TRBV12-3 or TRBV12-4 and TRBJ1-5; matching of 5 bases hints at TRBD1 as the D gene. Sequencing was done on a sample of blood. This receptor has the CDR3 CASSLGQGSQPQHF. The bases are TGTGCCAGCAGTTTGGGGCAGGGTAGTCAGCCCCAGCATTTT.